Given below is one T cell receptor (beta chain) in context. This could be a read error, since a much larger clone is one nucleotide away. Each CDR3 protein is one row after TCRdb ran MiXCR on the RACE reads. The profile shows around 380,000 distinct CDR3 sequences, approximately 4.4% of them singletons. These data come from a study of human T cells and chemical hapten exposure. This CDR3 has 14 amino acids. The germline CDR1 and CDR2 sequences are DFQATT and SNEGSKA (reference sequence). Specified time point: patch test 1, 2 weeks after DPC sensitization. The treatment: therapeutic diphenylcyclopropenone sensitization with weekly scalp DPC.

This chain joins TRBV20-1 and TRBJ1-2; possibly TRBD1 for D (5 bases). The clonotype originates from a woman between 45 and 60 years old with alopecia areata. Some clones in this sample may be carry-over from other donors' samples. The sequenced sample was whole blood, obtained in connection with sensitization to the hapten diphenylcyclopropenone (DPC). This CDR3 reads CGAREALRGDGYTF. CDR3 in DNA: TGCGGTGCTAGAGAGGCCCTAAGAGGGGACGGCTACACCTTC.